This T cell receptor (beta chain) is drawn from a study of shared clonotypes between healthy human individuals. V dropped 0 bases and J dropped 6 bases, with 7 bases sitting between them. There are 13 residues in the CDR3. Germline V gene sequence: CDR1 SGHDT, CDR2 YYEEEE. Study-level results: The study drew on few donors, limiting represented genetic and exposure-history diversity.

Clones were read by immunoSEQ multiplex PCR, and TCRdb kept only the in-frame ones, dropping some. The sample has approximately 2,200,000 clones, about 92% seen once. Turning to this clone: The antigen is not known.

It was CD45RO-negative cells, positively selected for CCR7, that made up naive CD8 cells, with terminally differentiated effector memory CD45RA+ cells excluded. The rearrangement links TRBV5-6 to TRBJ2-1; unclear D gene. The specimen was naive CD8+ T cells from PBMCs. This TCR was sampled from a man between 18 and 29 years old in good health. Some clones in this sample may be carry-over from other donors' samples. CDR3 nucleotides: TGTGCCAGCAGCTTGGGACGGATCAATGAGCAGTTCTTC. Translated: CASSLGRINEQFF.